This T cell receptor (beta chain) was retrieved from a study of OX40 agonist ivuxolimab in advanced cancers. Notes on this clone: Antigen unknown.

This table comes from immunoSEQ multiplex PCR, and its TCRdb copy is limited to in-frame clones, with some not included. The sample gives 80,000 to 95,000 clones, just over 90% of which show up once; 0.45% to 0.55% is in the top ten. Trimming took 3 bases from V and 6 from J, leaving 12 bases between them. Per germline, CDR1 SGHRS and CDR2 YFSETQ. The CDR3 runs to 13 residues. The study's findings and limits: Expanded clones were, on average, more numerous among CD8+ T cells than CD4+. Certain nonresponding patients likewise had low normalized T-cell clonal expansion.

Any history of autoimmune disease or systemic immunosuppression disqualified patients. With baseline, cycle 4 day 1, and cycle 7 day 1 as timepoints, blood was sampled. This receptor was obtained from an adult with an advanced solid tumor such as melanoma, head and neck, liver or kidney cancer. This chain uses TRBV5-1 with TRBJ1-1, with D possibly matching TRBD1 (6 bases). Sequencing was performed on CD4+ or CD8+ T cells sorted from blood, taken in a trial of the OX40 agonist ivuxolimab. CDR3 in DNA: TGCGCCAGCAGCTACATGACAGGAGCTGAAGCTTTCTTT. It specifies CASSYMTGAEAFF.